This TCR beta chain was sequenced during a study of T cells in localized non-small cell lung cancer. Here immunoSEQ multiplex PCR was the method, and the copy in TCRdb shows in-frame clones only, minus some. Of 13,000 or so clones listed, roughly 80% are singletons. The source material was peripheral blood, sampled before any cancer treatment. This sequence was found in a male donor older than 55 with stage I squamous cell lung carcinoma.

The CDR3 region has the DNA TGCGCCATATCTACAGGGGTTTATTCACCCCTCCACTTT. Translating gives CAISTGVYSPLHF. The chain combines TRBV10-2 with TRBJ1-6; 7 positions agree with TRBD1. Germline V gene lookup returns CDR1 WSHSY and CDR2 SAAADI. V was pared by 10 bases and J by 8 bases, with 8 bases of the junction left unmatched. CDR3 length equals 13 residues.